This TCR beta chain was profiled in a study of T cell changes during pregnancy in multiple sclerosis. The CDR3 extends over 13 amino acids. V shed 5 bases and J 9 bases; nucleotides not matched to a gene: 10. CDR1 and CDR2 from the germline V gene are SGHNT and YYREEE (reference sequence). TCRdb's table, derived via immunoSEQ multiplex PCR, lists solely in-frame clones and lacks some. The table has under 100,000 clones, 91% seen once; the top ten hold 1.5% to 2%. The chain is built from TRBV5-4 and TRBJ2-5, with 7 bases identical to TRBD2. The source material was peripheral blood, sampled in the first trimester of pregnancy. This receptor was obtained from a female donor in good health, enrolled as a control in a pregnancy study. Here the CDR3 reads CASSKDPGGSQYF. CDR3 coding DNA: TGTGCCAGCAGTAAGGACCCCGGGGGGTCCCAGTACTTC.